A selection of T cell receptor beta chains follows, all from one sample in a study of cytomegalovirus exposure and HLA in healthy donors. Some clones are missing from TCRdb's copy, which holds only in-frame ones; the method was immunoSEQ multiplex PCR. Found here are more than 100,000 clones, less than 65% of them singletons; the top ten hold about 9%. Sample: PBMCs. Receptors were obtained from a man in his forties or fifties in good health and CMV-seropositive. CDR3s include the opening cysteine and the closing phenylalanine or tryptophan. Each record gives: V gene, clone size, D gene, J gene, CDR3 protein, CDR3 DNA. A D gene is named only where the DNA matches it firmly. Clone size is not always given. Where it is, it says once, few, many or a class for expanded clones.

V gene: TRBV7-9; clone size: -; D gene: -; J gene: TRBJ2-3; CDR3 protein: CASSLNAMKDTQYF; CDR3 DNA: TGTGCCAGCAGCTTAAATGCGATGAAAGATACGCAGTATTTT
V gene: TRBV6-9; clone size: few; D gene: -; J gene: TRBJ2-5; CDR3 protein: CASSYPIAAQETQYF; CDR3 DNA: TGTGCCAGCAGTTATCCCATAGCGGCCCAAGAGACCCAGTACTTC
V gene: TRBV5-1; clone size: once; D gene: -; J gene: TRBJ1-4; CDR3 protein: CASTPGLVNEKLFF; CDR3 DNA: TGCGCCAGCACCCCGGGACTGGTAAATGAAAAACTGTTTTTT
V gene: TRBV6-5; clone size: -; D gene: -; J gene: TRBJ1-6; CDR3 protein: CASSYERSNSPLHF; CDR3 DNA: TGTGCCAGCAGTTACGAACGGAGTAATTCACCCCTCCACTTT
V gene: TRBV7-2; clone size: -; D gene: TRBD2; J gene: TRBJ2-1; CDR3 protein: CASTLAGGGYNEQFF; CDR3 DNA: TGTGCCAGCACATTGGCGGGAGGGGGCTACAATGAGCAGTTCTTC
V gene: TRBV18; clone size: -; D gene: -; J gene: TRBJ2-1; CDR3 protein: CASSPIWDSTYNEQFF; CDR3 DNA: TGTGCCAGCTCACCCATTTGGGACTCGACCTACAATGAGCAGTTCTTC
V gene: TRBV6-5; clone size: -; D gene: TRBD1; J gene: TRBJ1-4; CDR3 protein: CASSRTGTANEKLFF; CDR3 DNA: TGTGCCAGCAGCCGAACCGGGACAGCTAATGAAAAACTGTTTTTT
V gene: TRBV7-9; clone size: few; D gene: -; J gene: TRBJ1-3; CDR3 protein: CASSPKTRFGNTIYF; CDR3 DNA: TGTGCCAGCAGCCCAAAGACCAGGTTTGGAAACACCATATATTTT
V gene: TRBV7-9; clone size: -; D gene: -; J gene: TRBJ1-2; CDR3 protein: CASSLDLREYGYTF; CDR3 DNA: TGTGCCAGCAGCTTAGATTTAAGAGAGTATGGCTACACCTTC
V gene: TRBV15; clone size: -; D gene: -; J gene: TRBJ1-6; CDR3 protein: CATSRVREPNSPLHF; CDR3 DNA: TGTGCCACCAGCAGAGTGAGGGAACCTAATTCACCCCTCCACTTT
V gene: TRBV18; clone size: -; D gene: -; J gene: TRBJ1-6; CDR3 protein: CASSPAEDSPLHF; CDR3 DNA: TGTGCCAGCTCACCAGCGGAGGACTCACCCCTCCACTTT
V gene: TRBV9; clone size: -; D gene: TRBD2; J gene: TRBJ2-5; CDR3 protein: CASSVGLAGYQETQYF; CDR3 DNA: TGTGCCAGCAGCGTAGGATTAGCGGGGTATCAAGAGACCCAGTACTTC
V gene: TRBV5-4; clone size: -; D gene: -; J gene: TRBJ1-3; CDR3 protein: CASSPPAGAGNTIYF; CDR3 DNA: TGTGCCAGCAGCCCCCCCGCGGGGGCTGGAAACACCATATATTTT
V gene: TRBV30; clone size: -; D gene: -; J gene: TRBJ1-6; CDR3 protein: CAWSGREGYNSPLHF; CDR3 DNA: TGTGCCTGGAGTGGGAGGGAAGGATATAATTCACCCCTCCACTTT
V gene: TRBV30; clone size: -; D gene: TRBD2; J gene: TRBJ2-5; CDR3 protein: CAWGGTSGRVETQYF; CDR3 DNA: TGTGCCTGGGGGGGGACTAGCGGGAGGGTAGAGACCCAGTACTTC
V gene: TRBV19; clone size: -; D gene: TRBD2; J gene: TRBJ2-7; CDR3 protein: CASSMKRETLGEQYF; CDR3 DNA: TGTGCCAGTAGTATGAAGCGGGAGACGTTGGGCGAGCAGTACTTC
V gene: TRBV28; clone size: -; D gene: TRBD2; J gene: TRBJ2-7; CDR3 protein: CASQLAGGIEQYF; CDR3 DNA: TGTGCCAGCCAGCTAGCGGGAGGGATCGAGCAGTACTTC
V gene: TRBV28; clone size: -; D gene: -; J gene: TRBJ1-2; CDR3 protein: CASSQGDTSWGYTF; CDR3 DNA: TGTGCCAGCAGTCAAGGGGACACTTCTTGGGGCTACACCTTC
V gene: TRBV7-8; clone size: -; D gene: TRBD2; J gene: TRBJ2-7; CDR3 protein: CASSYAGGVSYEQYF; CDR3 DNA: TGTGCCAGCAGCTACGCGGGGGGAGTCAGCTACGAGCAGTACTTC
V gene: TRBV11-2; clone size: -; D gene: -; J gene: TRBJ2-1; CDR3 protein: CASSGRDRALLTKYNEQFF; CDR3 DNA: TGTGCCAGCAGCGGGCGGGACAGAGCCCTGCTCACTAAGTACAATGAGCAGTTCTTC
V gene: TRBV27; clone size: few; D gene: -; J gene: TRBJ2-7; CDR3 protein: CASSFKDRYEQYF; CDR3 DNA: TGTGCCAGCAGTTTTAAGGACAGATACGAGCAGTACTTC
V gene: TRBV7-6; clone size: -; D gene: TRBD1; J gene: TRBJ2-5; CDR3 protein: CASSLGTGSGETQYF; CDR3 DNA: TGTGCCAGCAGCCTTGGGACAGGGAGTGGGGAGACCCAGTACTTC
V gene: TRBV14; clone size: few; D gene: -; J gene: TRBJ1-2; CDR3 protein: CASSQDIAGRNYGYTF; CDR3 DNA: TGTGCCAGCAGCCAAGATATTGCCGGGAGGAACTATGGCTACACCTTC
V gene: TRBV7-9; clone size: -; D gene: -; J gene: TRBJ2-1; CDR3 protein: CASRYPGEQFF; CDR3 DNA: TGTGCCAGCCGCTACCCGGGTGAGCAGTTCTTC